This is a list of T cell receptor beta chains from one sample in a study of Ad26.COV2.S vaccination and SARS-CoV-2 variants. Clones were sequenced by immunoSEQ multiplex PCR, and TCRdb holds only the in-frame ones, with some missing. The table shows about 390,000 clones, with about 85% occurring only once. This specimen was peripheral blood, taken in a trial of Ad26.COV2.S vaccine versus placebo. The receptors stem from a person aged 18 to 59 who received the Ad26.COV2.S COVID-19 vaccine or a placebo. Each CDR3 is given with its conserved first and last residue. The order of the fields is D gene, J gene, clone size, V gene, CDR3 length, CDR3 protein, CDR3 DNA. A D gene is named only where the DNA matches it firmly. Some rows mark clone size as missing; the rest say once, few, many or name a class of expanded clone.

d_gene: .
j_gene: TRBJ1-1
abundance: .
v_gene: TRBV11-2
len: 11
CDR3aa: CASSALRRAFF
CDR3nt: TGTGCCAGCAGCGCGCTTCGGAGGGCTTTCTTT

d_gene: .
j_gene: TRBJ1-2
abundance: .
v_gene: TRBV7-6
len: 11
CDR3aa: CASSLSDGYTF
CDR3nt: TGTGCCAGCAGCTTATCGGATGGCTACACCTTC

d_gene: .
j_gene: TRBJ1-6
abundance: .
v_gene: TRBV4-2
len: 16
CDR3aa: CASSQDWERPNSPLHF
CDR3nt: TGTGCCAGCAGCCAAGATTGGGAGAGGCCAAATTCACCCCTCCACTTT

d_gene: TRBD1
j_gene: TRBJ2-7
abundance: .
v_gene: TRBV11-3
len: 15
CDR3aa: CASSPPGQGLVEQYF
CDR3nt: TGTGCCAGCAGCCCACCGGGACAGGGTCTAGTCGAGCAGTACTTC

d_gene: TRBD1
j_gene: TRBJ1-1
abundance: .
v_gene: TRBV7-9
len: 14
CDR3aa: CASSLSGTGPGAFF
CDR3nt: TGTGCCAGCAGCTTATCGGGGACAGGCCCCGGGGCTTTCTTT

d_gene: .
j_gene: TRBJ2-6
abundance: once
v_gene: TRBV7-8
len: 15
CDR3aa: CASSLWGGGANVLTF
CDR3nt: TGTGCCAGCAGCTTGTGGGGAGGTGGGGCCAACGTCCTGACTTTC

d_gene: .
j_gene: TRBJ1-1
abundance: .
v_gene: TRBV6-6
len: 11
CDR3aa: CASSYLQLAFF
CDR3nt: TGTGCCAGCAGTTACTTACAGTTAGCTTTCTTT

d_gene: .
j_gene: TRBJ1-2
abundance: .
v_gene: TRBV3-1/TRBV3-2
len: 14
CDR3aa: CASSQEGTGYGYTF
CDR3nt: TGTGCCAGCAGCCAAGAAGGGACGGGCTATGGCTACACCTTC

d_gene: TRBD2
j_gene: TRBJ2-7
abundance: few
v_gene: TRBV5-4
len: 14
CDR3aa: CASSTSGDFYEQYF
CDR3nt: TGTGCCTCCTCAACTAGCGGGGATTTCTACGAGCAGTACTTC

d_gene: .
j_gene: TRBJ2-2
abundance: .
v_gene: TRBV7-2
len: 16
CDR3aa: CASSSFRDMYTGELFF
CDR3nt: TGTGCCAGCAGCTCTTTCCGGGACATGTACACCGGGGAGCTGTTTTTT

d_gene: .
j_gene: TRBJ1-3
abundance: .
v_gene: TRBV18
len: 13
CDR3aa: CASSQVREGTIYF
CDR3nt: TGTGCCAGCTCACAGGTCCGGGAGGGCACCATATATTTT

d_gene: .
j_gene: TRBJ2-2
abundance: .
v_gene: TRBV12-3/TRBV12-4
len: 13
CDR3aa: CASCNARVGELFF
CDR3nt: TGTGCCAGCTGCAACGCGCGGGTCGGGGAGCTGTTTTTT

d_gene: TRBD1
j_gene: TRBJ1-2
abundance: .
v_gene: TRBV7-2
len: 16
CDR3aa: CASRQGGPTPHYGYTF
CDR3nt: TGTGCCAGCAGGCAGGGGGGACCCACGCCTCACTATGGCTACACCTTC

d_gene: .
j_gene: TRBJ2-1
abundance: .
v_gene: TRBV7-6
len: 13
CDR3aa: CASSFDRPSEQFF
CDR3nt: TGTGCCAGCAGCTTTGACAGGCCGTCCGAGCAGTTCTTC

d_gene: TRBD1
j_gene: TRBJ1-2
abundance: .
v_gene: TRBV12-3/TRBV12-4
len: 13
CDR3aa: CASRSGQGDGYTF
CDR3nt: TGTGCCAGCAGGTCGGGACAGGGAGACGGCTACACCTTC

d_gene: .
j_gene: TRBJ1-1
abundance: .
v_gene: TRBV29-1
len: 14
CDR3aa: CSVEITGSNTEAFF
CDR3nt: TGCAGCGTTGAAATCACAGGGTCGAACACTGAAGCTTTCTTT